This is a list of T cell receptor beta chains from one sample in a study of blood T cell repertoires in COVID-19. The assay was immunoSEQ multiplex PCR, and TCRdb's table has in-frame clones only and misses some. In the table there are 200,000 to 250,000 clones, roughly four fifths of which are singletons. Sequenced sample: PBMCs or T cells enriched from blood (not recorded which). These receptors were obtained from a man aged 60 to 75 who had recovered from COVID-19. The conserved cysteine and the conserved F or W are not part of the CDR3 here. The D gene is left open where the match is weak.

TRBV2,TRBJ1-2,NA,ASSPNTTPVGYT
TRBV25-1,TRBJ2-7,TRBD1,ASSPLGTDSYEQY
TRBV29-1,TRBJ2-7,NA,SVEGQASYEQY
TRBV7-2,TRBJ2-2,NA,ASSLTSSGELF
TRBV4-3,TRBJ2-5,TRBD2,ASSQKRQSAGGETQY
TRBV7-9,TRBJ2-1,NA,ASSSQAAYNEQF
TRBV9,TRBJ1-4,NA,ASSVGSPGLTNEKLF
TRBV4-2,TRBJ2-2,TRBD2,ASSQDHSGGAGAGELF
TRBV12-3/TRBV12-4,TRBJ2-7,NA,ASRVGVSYEQY
TRBV10-2,TRBJ2-1,NA,ASSTERAWYNEQF
TRBV6-5,TRBJ2-5,NA,ASTGLGGGETQY
TRBV7-2,TRBJ2-3,NA,ASSQTGRTDTQY
TRBV2,TRBJ2-3,NA,ATARDTQY
TRBV5-1,TRBJ1-1,NA,ASTGQNMNTEAF
TRBV6-4,TRBJ1-5,TRBD1,ASSDHRTGLYSNQPQH
TRBV6-1,TRBJ2-5,TRBD1,ASSQGTGVGEETQY
TRBV6-5,TRBJ1-2,NA,ASNRDGNNYGYT
TRBV11-2,TRBJ2-1,NA,ASSAALGQF
TRBV6-6,TRBJ1-2,NA,ASSYSYGGYGYT
TRBV7-2,TRBJ2-7,TRBD1,ASSWTGGLNEQY
TRBV5-1,TRBJ1-6,NA,ASSLVAGSYNSPLH
TRBV18,TRBJ2-1,TRBD1,ASSLWAGTGFNEQF
TRBV5-6,TRBJ1-2,NA,ASSVGTSTVNGYT
TRBV6-2/TRBV6-3,TRBJ1-6,NA,ASSYISGQLNVSPLH
TRBV7-8,TRBJ1-1,NA,ASSKSRWTEAF
TRBV7-3,TRBJ2-3,TRBD2,ASSSLAGGTDTQY